This passage covers 16 T cell receptor beta chains from one sample sequenced in a study of monozygotic twins with inflammatory bowel disease. With the 5' RACE reads reprocessed, TCRdb shows one record per CDR3 protein and no DNA. The table lists 300,000 to 400,000 distinct CDR3 sequences, with roughly 2% in the top ten. The sample consisted of blood. These receptors were collected from a human donor with ulcerative colitis or Crohn's disease, or a healthy co-twin of an affected twin (not recorded which).

The genes are TRBV5-1 and TRBJ2-7. The CDR3 runs to 13 residues. The germline V gene encodes CDR1 SGHRS and CDR2 YFSETQ. CDR3 amino acids: CASSQQGPYEQYF.

The rearrangement joins TRBV11-3 to TRBJ2-5. The CDR3 is 13 amino acids. Germline V gene data show CDR1 as SGHNT and CDR2 as YENEEA. This chain's CDR3 is CASSLRFQETQYF.

The chain couples TRBV28 to TRBJ1-2; the D call from TCRdb, TRBD1, cannot be confirmed without DNA. The CDR3 length is 14 residues. CDR1 is MDHEN and CDR2 is SYDVKM in the germline V gene. The CDR3 loop is CASSLPPDSHGYTF.

V gene TRBV3-1 combines with J gene TRBJ2-1; TCRdb's D call, TRBD2, is unchecked because there is no DNA. CDR1 LGHDT and CDR2 YNNKEL come from the germline V gene (reference sequence). This CDR3 has 15 residues. This chain's CDR3 is CASSRRPGGYNEQFF.

The genes are TRBV3-1 and TRBJ2-1; TCRdb proposes TRBD2, but this gene call is untestable without DNA. There are 14 residues in the CDR3. Germline CDR1 LGHDT, CDR2 YNNKEL (reference sequence). The CDR3 region is CASSQQSSGNEQFF.

J is TRBJ2-2 and V is TRBV6-2 or TRBV6-3; no DNA is available, so the TRBD1 call from TCRdb remains unchecked. CDR3 size: 12 residues. Germline CDR1 MNHEY, CDR2 SVGEGT. CDR3 sequence: CASSRGHGELFF.

The chain recombines TRBV3-1 with TRBJ2-4; TCRdb's D gene call, TRBD1, goes unchecked for lack of DNA. CDR1 is LGHDT and CDR2 is YNNKEL in the germline V gene (reference sequence). The CDR3 extends over 17 amino acids. The CDR3 loop is CASSRDLGGQAKNIQYF.

The chain has TRBV5-4 and TRBJ2-7; without DNA, the TCRdb call of TRBD1 cannot be checked. The CDR3 extends over 11 amino acids. Germline loops: CDR1 SGHNT, CDR2 YYREEE (reference sequence). The CDR3 here is CASSLQDEQYF.

The chain combines TRBV5-1 with TRBJ1-4. The V gene's germline CDR1 is SGHRS and CDR2 YFSETQ. The CDR3 is made up of 15 amino acids. This CDR3 reads CASSLVRGAEEKLFF.

This chain links TRBV5-1 with TRBJ2-7. Germline CDR1 is SGHRS and CDR2 is YFSETQ. The CDR3 is 12 residues long. The CDR3 sequence: CASSLAGNEQYF.

The chain joins TRBV20-1 to TRBJ2-7; TCRdb lists TRBD1, though no DNA is available to test this call. CDR3 size: 14 residues. Looked up from germline, CDR1 is DFQATT and CDR2 is SNEGSKA (reference sequence). CDR3: CSARDGDHSYEQYF.

V and J are TRBV5-4 and TRBJ1-1; TCRdb's D call of TRBD1 is untestable without DNA. The CDR3 totals 12 residues. CDR1 and CDR2 (germline): SGHNT, YYREEE (reference sequence). The CDR3 sequence: CASSLVDREAFF.

The CDR3 reads CASSYGGPGQVYNEQFF. This chain links TRBV6-5 with TRBJ2-1; TCRdb indicates TRBD1, and absent DNA this call remains unverified. Germline values: CDR1 MNHEY, CDR2 SVGAGI. The CDR3 totals 17 residues.

The chain recombines TRBV2 with TRBJ2-7; TCRdb proposes TRBD2, but this gene call is untestable without DNA. The CDR3 spans 14 residues. CDR1 is SNHLY, CDR2 FYNNEI, per germline. This CDR3 is CASSEISGSYEQYF.

The rearrangement joins TRBV27 to TRBJ2-7; TCRdb picks TRBD1, but there is no DNA to check that call. Germline assignment: CDR1 MNHEY and CDR2 SMNVEV (reference sequence). This CDR3 has 13 residues. CDR3 loop: CASSRQGGYEQYF.

The chain joins TRBV28 to TRBJ2-5; TCRdb's D call of TRBD1 is untestable without DNA. Germline CDR1 and CDR2: MDHEN and SYDVKM. This CDR3 is 13 amino acids long. The CDR3 region is CASSHTIQGTQYF.